This TCR beta chain derives from a study of blood T cell repertoires in COVID-19. For the study at large: PBMCs, B-cell-depleted T cells, or T cells provided the cDNA or gDNA that made up the material.

In the source study's methods: Reference gene primer amplification gave estimated nucleated cell counts. Method: immunoSEQ multiplex PCR; TCRdb's copy keeps in-frame clones and lacks some. The V and J calls and clone size were taken over from that table, and D and trimming were inferred from the DNA. The sample includes about 270,000 clones, approximately 90% seen only once; the top ten take approximately 2.7%. The CDR3 sequence is 13 residues long. Germline V gene sequence: CDR1 SEHNR, CDR2 FQNEAQ (reference sequence). The V and J ends lost 6 bases and 9 bases respectively, with 12 bases between them.

The chain is built from TRBV7-9 and TRBJ1-6; D unresolved. The specimen sequenced was PBMCs or T cells enriched from blood (not recorded which). The sequence came from a man aged 35 to 55 who had been exposed to COVID-19. The CDR3 DNA reads TGTGCCAGCAGTCTCAGTATGGCTTCACCCCTCCACTTT. Protein sequence: CASSLSMASPLHF.